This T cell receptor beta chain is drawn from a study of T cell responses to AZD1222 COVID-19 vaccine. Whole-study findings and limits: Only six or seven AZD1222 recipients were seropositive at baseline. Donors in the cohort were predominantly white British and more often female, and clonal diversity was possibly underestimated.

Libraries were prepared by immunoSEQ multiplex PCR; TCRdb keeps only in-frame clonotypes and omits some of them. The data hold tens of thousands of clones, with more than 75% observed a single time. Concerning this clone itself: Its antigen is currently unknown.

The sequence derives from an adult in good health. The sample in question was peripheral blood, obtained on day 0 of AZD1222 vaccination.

Here the CDR3 DNA reads TGTGCCAGCAGCTTAAGACAGAACTCCTACGAGCAGTACTTC. Translation: CASSLRQNSYEQYF. The chain uses TRBV7-2 and TRBJ2-7; TRBD1 is a possible D gene (5 bases). Deletions cut 2 bases from V and 0 bases from J, with 8 bases between. This CDR3 comprises 14 residues. Germline assignment: CDR1 SGHTA and CDR2 FQGNSA.